Shown below are 28 T cell receptor beta chains from a single sample sequenced in a study of blood T cell repertoires in COVID-19. Clones were read by immunoSEQ multiplex PCR, and TCRdb kept only the in-frame ones, dropping some. The repertoire holds roughly 190,000 clones, with roughly 81% as singletons. Sequenced sample: peripheral blood. These TCRs come from a woman aged 40 to 50 with COVID-19, enrolled during active disease.

The CDR3 reads CASSGGSNIQYF. For the CDR3, the DNA is TGTGCCAGCAGTGGAGGATCAAACATTCAGTACTTC. The rearrangement uses TRBV2 and TRBJ2-4; D uncertain. The CDR3 spans 12 residues. Trimming left V 4 bases short and J 6 bases short, with 7 bases between. The germline V gene encodes CDR1 SNHLY and CDR2 FYNNEI.

The chain carries TRBV9 and TRBJ2-5, with TRBD1 as a possible D gene (5 bases). Trimming took 0 bases from V and 2 from J, leaving 14 bases between them. Germline assignment: CDR1 SGDLS and CDR2 YYNGEE. This CDR3 is 16 amino acids long. Here the CDR3 reads CASSVGGRSIQETQYF. The CDR3 DNA follows: TGTGCCAGCAGCGTAGGGGGCAGGTCCATACAAGAGACCCAGTACTTC.

The gene calls are TRBV18 and TRBJ2-1; 7 bases line up with TRBD1. CDR1 KGHSH and CDR2 LQKENI come from the germline V gene. The ends lost 4 bases at V and 4 bases at J; junction bases unmatched: 13. This CDR3 region has 17 residues. The CDR3 DNA reads TGTGCCAGCTCACGATTCCGACAGGGAGAAGGGTACAATGAGCAGTTCTTC. This encodes CASSRFRQGEGYNEQFF.

The chain links TRBV18 to TRBJ2-7; 7 bases align to TRBD1. CDR1 KGHSH and CDR2 LQKENI come from the germline V gene. The CDR3 is 14 residues long. Trimming at V came to 3 bases and at J to 1 base, leaving 3 bases not matched to a gene. The CDR3: CASSPRDSSYEQYV. In DNA, the CDR3 is TGTGCCAGCTCACCCCGGGACAGTTCCTACGAGCAGTACGTC.

The chain combines TRBV3-1 (or the pseudogene TRBV3-2) with TRBJ2-1; no clear D gene. From germline, CDR1 is LGHDT and CDR2 YNNKEL (reference sequence). V was cut by 1 base and J by 9 bases, with 4 bases left in between. This CDR3 comprises 11 residues. In DNA form, the CDR3 reads TGTGCCAGCAGCCAAGCGGGTGAGCAGTTCTTC. Residues: CASSQAGEQFF.

The chain couples TRBV15 to TRBJ2-1; a possible D gene is TRBD1 (6 bases). The CDR3 has 13 residues. The germline CDR1 and CDR2 sequences are LNHNV and YYDKDF (reference sequence). The V end was cut by 2 bases, the J end by 8 bases, with 10 bases between. The CDR3 here is CATSRSSGDEQFF. DNA for the CDR3: TGTGCCACCAGCAGATCATCAGGGGATGAGCAGTTCTTC.

The table lists this clone with a few counts. The chain uses TRBV10-3 and TRBJ2-2, with D possibly TRBD2 on 6 matching bases. The CDR3 is 17 residues long. V lost 3 bases, J lost 4 bases, and 18 bases lay in between. Germline CDR1 reads ENHRY; CDR2 reads SYGVKD. CDR3: CAISERVTFGSTGELFF. CDR3 nucleotides: TGTGCCATCAGTGAAAGGGTGACATTCGGGAGCACCGGGGAGCTGTTTTTT.

The chain recombines TRBV4-2 with TRBJ2-1; 10 bases align to TRBD2. The CDR3 has 17 amino acids. The V segment lost 4 bases and the J segment 9 bases; nucleotides outside the gene matches: 15. CDR1 LGHNA and CDR2 YNFKEQ come from the germline V gene. The CDR3 nucleotides are TGTGCCAGCAGCCCCCAGGAGGTAGCGGGAGGAGGGCGTGAGCAGTTCTTC. Translated, it gives CASSPQEVAGGGREQFF.

The chain joins TRBV5-1 to TRBJ2-1; no clear D. This CDR3 comprises 14 residues. Trimming removed 0 bases at V and 9 bases at J, with 13 bases between. Germline CDR1 and CDR2: SGHRS and YFSETQ. The CDR3 DNA sequence: TGCGCCAGCAGCTTGGTGGTTTCAGGCCCTGAGCAGTTCTTC. The encoded protein is CASSLVVSGPEQFF.

J is TRBJ1-1 and V is TRBV30; a possible D gene is TRBD1 (5 bases). This CDR3 is built from 13 residues. Trimming pared 5 bases from V and 4 bases from J, leaving 14 bases between. CDR1 is GTSNPN, CDR2 SVGIG, per germline (reference sequence). The CDR3 here is CAWRRWGRTEAFF. The DNA for the CDR3 is TGTGCCTGGCGGCGGTGGGGCCGCACTGAAGCTTTCTTT.

The gene calls are TRBV28 and TRBJ1-1; TRBD1 agrees at 9 bases. Germline V gene sequence: CDR1 MDHEN, CDR2 SYDVKM. This CDR3 spans 16 amino acids. V lost 5 bases to trimming and J lost 5 bases; unmatched junction nucleotides: 12. CDR3 sequence reads: CASSQKPDRGWTEAFF. The CDR3 DNA reads as TGTGCCAGCAGTCAAAAACCTGACAGGGGGTGGACTGAAGCTTTCTTT.

This clone was picked up a small number of times. J is TRBJ1-1 and V is TRBV12-3 or TRBV12-4, with D maybe TRBD1 (6 bases). The CDR3 is made up of 11 amino acids. V was trimmed by 4 bases and J by 7 bases, leaving 7 bases between them. The DNA for the CDR3 is TGTGCCAGCAGTTCCAGGGGTGAAGCTTTCTTT. This translates into CASSSRGEAFF.

This chain uses TRBV27 with TRBJ2-7; 8 nucleotides line up with TRBD1. This CDR3 has 14 amino acids. After removal of 5 bases from V and 4 bases from J, the junction contained 7 bases not matched to a gene. CDR1 and CDR2 from the germline V gene are MNHEY and SMNVEV (reference sequence). The CDR3 reads CASSNRGLGYEQYV. DNA of the CDR3: TGTGCCAGCAGTAACAGGGGGTTAGGTTACGAGCAGTACGTC.

This chain connects TRBV19 to TRBJ2-3, with 7 bases matching TRBD2. Trimming removed 5 bases from V and 3 bases from J; junction bases left unmatched: 11. The CDR3 runs 16 residues. Per germline, CDR1 LNHDA and CDR2 SQIVND (reference sequence). CDR3 nucleotides: TGTGCCAGTAGTGGCCAGGGAGGGATTCCGACAGATACGCAGTATTTT. Translation gives CASSGQGGIPTDTQYF.

The chain uses TRBV6-5 and TRBJ1-1; 8 positions match TRBD1. CDR3 length equals 13 residues. V was pared by 7 bases and J by 4 bases, with 5 bases of the junction left unmatched. CDR1 MNHEY and CDR2 SVGAGI come from the germline V gene. CDR3 coding DNA: TGTGCCAGCACAGGGGGCGCCCCCACTGAAGCTTTCTTT. This encodes CASTGGAPTEAFF.

The chain is built from TRBV5-1 and TRBJ1-1; D is possibly TRBD1 (5 bases). Germline CDR1 reads SGHRS; CDR2 reads YFSETQ. The CDR3 covers 13 residues. V was clipped by 3 bases and J by 4 bases, with 10 bases between them. The CDR3 is CASSSWGGTEAFF. In DNA, the CDR3 is TGCGCCAGCAGCTCGTGGGGGGGCACTGAAGCTTTCTTT.

This chain connects TRBV6-5 to TRBJ2-7; D perhaps matches TRBD2 (7 bases). CDR3 length: 12 amino acids. The V and J ends lost 5 bases and 12 bases respectively, with 17 bases between them. CDR1 is MNHEY, CDR2 SVGAGI, per germline. The CDR3 sequence: CASSPEGGSRYF. Written as DNA, the CDR3 is TGTGCCAGCAGTCCCGAGGGGGGGTCGAGGTACTTC.

This clone was counted between two and nine times. The chain is built from TRBV11-2 and TRBJ1-2, with 8 bases aligning to TRBD1. J was trimmed by 8 bases and V by 2 bases; bases with no gene match: 4. The CDR3 extends over 13 amino acids. Germline CDR1 reads SGHAT; CDR2 reads FQNNGV. The chain's CDR3 is CASSLNRGGGYTF. The CDR3 DNA reads TGTGCCAGCAGCTTAAACAGGGGGGGCGGCTACACCTTC.

This chain uses TRBV9 with TRBJ1-1; D possibly corresponds to TRBD1 (5 bases). The V end lost 2 bases, the J end lost 5 bases, and 7 bases lay between the germline ends. This CDR3 comprises 12 residues. The germline V gene has CDR1 SGDLS and CDR2 YYNGEE. The CDR3 nucleotides are TGTGCCAGCAGCGTGGAGGGGACTGAAGCTTTCTTT. This sequence encodes CASSVEGTEAFF.

The rearrangement uses TRBV30 and TRBJ1-3; D is perhaps TRBD1 (5 bases). The CDR3 is 13 amino acids. Looked up from germline, CDR1 is GTSNPN and CDR2 is SVGIG (reference sequence). The V gene lost 0 bases and the J gene lost 6 bases, with 9 bases spanning the gap. CDR3 DNA sequence: TGTGCCTGGAGTGTCAGGGATTCAAACACCATATATTTT. It is translated as CAWSVRDSNTIYF.

CDR3 DNA: TGTGCCAGCAGCCAGCTGGATCCGGGGGTAGAGACCCAGTACTTC. This encodes CASSQLDPGVETQYF. This chain joins TRBV14 and TRBJ2-5; D possibly corresponds to TRBD2 (6 bases). The CDR3 consists of 15 residues. Looked up from germline, CDR1 is SGHDN and CDR2 is FVKESK. V was shortened by 3 bases and J by 4 bases, with 15 bases between the two germline ends.

The chain recombines TRBV5-4 with TRBJ2-2; 11 nucleotides match TRBD2. The CDR3 covers 16 residues. Per the germline V gene, CDR1 is SGHNT and CDR2 is YYREEE (reference sequence). J gave up 6 bases and V 1 base, and 5 bases lay outside the gene matches. Here the CDR3 reads CASSLQPGLAAGELFF. The CDR3 nucleotides are TGTGCCAGCAGCTTGCAGCCGGGACTAGCGGCCGGGGAGCTGTTTTTT.

The chain employs TRBV28 and TRBJ2-1; TRBD1 is a possible D gene (6 bases). Trimming cost V 1 base and J 2 bases, with 12 bases left between them. Germline V CDR1 and CDR2: MDHEN, SYDVKM. The CDR3 is made up of 16 amino acids. The CDR3 DNA follows: TGTGCCAGCAGTTTATTCAGACAGGCGACCTACAATGAGCAGTTCTTC. Translated, it gives CASSLFRQATYNEQFF.

CDR3 in amino acids: CASSSGTGPYNEQFF. DNA for the CDR3: TGTGCCAGCAGCTCCGGGACAGGGCCTTACAATGAGCAGTTCTTC. The chain has TRBV28 and TRBJ2-1; TRBD1 matches at 9 bases. The germline V gene encodes CDR1 MDHEN and CDR2 SYDVKM. This CDR3 region has 15 residues. The J segment lost 4 bases and the V segment lost 6 bases, leaving 7 bases of the junction unmatched.

This chain's CDR3 is CSVGARVFQETQYF. The CDR3 DNA reads TGCAGCGTTGGGGCCAGGGTGTTCCAAGAGACCCAGTACTTC. V gene TRBV29-1 combines with J gene TRBJ2-5, with D maybe TRBD1 (5 bases). This CDR3 region has 14 residues. Trimming took 4 bases from V and 1 from J, leaving 13 bases between them. Per the germline V gene, CDR1 is SQVTM and CDR2 is ANQGSEA.

This chain joins TRBV27 and TRBJ1-2; D not certain. The CDR3 consists of 12 residues. Germline assignment: CDR1 MNHEY and CDR2 SMNVEV (reference sequence). Trimming removed 6 bases from V and 0 bases from J, with 5 bases in between. The CDR3 here is CASSPTNYGYTF. The CDR3 region has the DNA TGTGCCAGCAGCCCAACTAACTATGGCTACACCTTC.

The gene calls are TRBV5-5 and TRBJ1-6; 7 bases are shared with TRBD1. Germline loops: CDR1 SGHKS, CDR2 YYEKEE (reference sequence). The CDR3 has 13 amino acids. J was trimmed by 7 bases and V by 6 bases; bases with no gene match: 4. CDR3: CASTQGVNSPLHF. In nucleotides, the CDR3 is TGTGCCAGCACCCAGGGGGTCAATTCACCCCTCCACTTT.

The chain carries TRBV30 and TRBJ1-1, with D hard to call. CDR3 size: 15 residues. V shed 3 bases and J shed 4 bases, with 18 bases lying between them. Germline-derived CDR1 and CDR2 are GTSNPN and SVGIG (reference sequence). The CDR3 here is CAWRARGNRGTEAFF. CDR3 nucleotides: TGTGCCTGGAGGGCGCGAGGGAATCGGGGCACTGAAGCTTTCTTT.